The 30 T cell receptor beta chains presented below share a single source sample, sequenced in a study of control samples from healthy donors and cancer patients. Sequencing was performed with immunoSEQ multiplex PCR; in TCRdb, only in-frame clones are kept and a portion is missing. The sample carries 100,000 to 150,000 clones, under 95% recorded once. The sample was PBMCs. These receptors all come from a man aged 45-60 years with head and neck cancer.

This chain uses TRBV18 with TRBJ2-3; 9 bases agree with TRBD2. This CDR3 spans 17 amino acids. Germline lookup yields CDR1 KGHSH and CDR2 LQKENI. With 0 bases clipped from V and 2 bases from J, the junction kept 6 bases outside the gene matches. The CDR3, as DNA: TGTGCCAGCTCACCACCGCTAGCGGGGCAAACCACAGATACGCAGTATTTT. Encoded protein: CASSPPLAGQTTDTQYF.

The gene calls are TRBV6-2 or TRBV6-3 and TRBJ2-1, with D maybe TRBD2 (6 bases). This CDR3 has 18 amino acids. V lost 4 bases, J lost 6 bases, and 25 bases lay in between. Germline values: CDR1 MNHEY, CDR2 SVGEGT. The CDR3 sequence is CASSFLPPEAGRGNEQFF. As DNA, the CDR3 is TGTGCCAGCAGTTTCCTCCCCCCCGAAGCGGGTCGTGGCAATGAGCAGTTCTTC.

This clone was recorded once. The CDR3 sequence is CASSLRSGVDRKAFF. The CDR3 DNA follows: TGTGCCAGCAGCCTAAGGAGCGGGGTGGACAGGAAAGCTTTCTTT. V and J are TRBV7-2 and TRBJ1-1; 7 nucleotides agree with TRBD1. CDR3 length: 15 residues. CDR1 and CDR2 from the germline V gene are SGHTA and FQGNSA. With 5 bases clipped from V and 9 bases from J, the junction kept 15 bases outside the gene matches.

V and J are TRBV9 and TRBJ1-2; 8 positions agree with TRBD1. This CDR3 is 14 amino acids long. J gave up 4 bases and V 4 bases, and 6 bases lay outside the gene matches. The germline gives CDR1 SGDLS, CDR2 YYNGEE. The CDR3 coding sequence is TGTGCCAGCAGCACAGGGACAGGCCTCTATGGCTACACCTTC. This sequence encodes CASSTGTGLYGYTF.

CDR3 nucleotide sequence: TGTGCCAGCAGCACTCGGACGCCGAACTATGGCTACACCTTC. Translation: CASSTRTPNYGYTF. The chain recombines TRBV7-2 with TRBJ1-2; D gene uncertain. V was clipped by 5 bases and J by 2 bases, with 12 bases between them. CDR1 is SGHTA and CDR2 is FQGNSA in the germline V gene. This CDR3 has 14 residues. The variable domain in full, with the rest retrieved from reference TRBV7-2 and TRBJ1-2, is GAGVSQSPSNKVTEKGKDVELRCDPISGHTALYWYRQSLGQGLEFLIYFQGNSAPDKSGLPSDRFSAERTGGSVSTLTIQRTQQEDSAVYLCASSTRTPNYGYTFGSGTRLTVV.

The gene calls are TRBV28 and TRBJ2-3; 8 bases are a match to TRBD1. The germline CDR1 and CDR2 sequences are MDHEN and SYDVKM. After removal of 4 bases from V and 4 bases from J, the junction contained 10 bases not matched to a gene. The length of the CDR3 is 16 residues. DNA of the CDR3: TGTGCCAGCAGTTCCCCACAGGGGGTAGGGGCAGATACGCAGTATTTT. Amino acid sequence: CASSSPQGVGADTQYF.

This chain connects TRBV18 to TRBJ2-7, with D tentatively TRBD1 or TRBD2 (5 bases each). Deletions cut 8 bases from V and 4 bases from J, with 15 bases between. Germline values: CDR1 KGHSH, CDR2 LQKENI. The CDR3 spans 13 residues. The CDR3 loop reads CASRRDGAYEQYF. CDR3 DNA sequence: TGTGCCAGCCGCCGGGACGGAGCATACGAGCAGTACTTC.

J is TRBJ1-2 and V is TRBV6-2 or TRBV6-3; 7 bases map to TRBD1. V was clipped by 6 bases and J by 7 bases; unmatched bases: 5. CDR1 is MNHEY and CDR2 is SVGEGT in the germline V gene. This CDR3 has 12 amino acids. The CDR3 reads CASSSGTAGYTF. The CDR3 DNA sequence: TGTGCCAGCAGCTCCGGGACAGCTGGCTACACCTTC.

V usage is TRBV3-1 (or the pseudogene TRBV3-2) and J usage is TRBJ2-2, with 7 bases matching TRBD1. CDR1 is LGHDT and CDR2 is YNNKEL in the germline V gene (reference sequence). This CDR3 is 15 amino acids long. V shed 6 bases and J 6 bases; nucleotides not matched to a gene: 10. The chain's CDR3 is CASRPNRGVAGELFF. The CDR3 bases are TGTGCCAGCAGGCCTAACAGGGGAGTCGCCGGGGAGCTGTTTTTT.

The genes are TRBV18 and TRBJ1-2, with 7 bases that match TRBD1. With 3 bases clipped from V and 7 bases from J, the junction kept 11 bases outside the gene matches. This CDR3 has 15 amino acids. In germline, CDR1 is KGHSH, CDR2 LQKENI. For the CDR3, the DNA is TGTGCCAGCTCACCCCGGGACAGCGCCATCCGTGGCTACACCTTC. Protein: CASSPRDSAIRGYTF.

In its sample, this clone was seen once. J is TRBJ2-2 and V is TRBV5-5, with D tentatively TRBD1 or TRBD2 (6 bases each). Looked up from germline, CDR1 is SGHKS and CDR2 is YYEKEE (reference sequence). Trimming left V 0 bases short and J 6 bases short, with 9 bases between. There are 14 residues in the CDR3. The CDR3 here is CASSLVRGAGELFF. The CDR3 region has the DNA TGTGCCAGCAGCTTGGTGAGGGGGGCCGGGGAGCTGTTTTTT.

CDR3 bases: TGTGCCAGCACCTCCCCAGGGCACAAAAACATTCAGTACTTC. Protein: CASTSPGHKNIQYF. The genes are TRBV5-8 and TRBJ2-4; D might be TRBD1 (5 bases). V was cut by 6 bases and J by 3 bases, with 13 bases left in between. This CDR3 contains 14 residues. Germline V gives CDR1 SGHTS, CDR2 YDEGEE.

The chain recombines TRBV4-2 with TRBJ1-2; possible D gene TRBD1, 6 bases. The germline CDR1 and CDR2 sequences are LGHNA and YNFKEQ. This CDR3 region has 16 residues. V was cut by 1 base and J by 3 bases, with 15 bases left in between. This CDR3 reads CASSQVFRGRDYGYTF. The DNA for the CDR3 is TGTGCCAGCAGCCAAGTGTTCCGGGGGCGCGACTATGGCTACACCTTC.

The chain has TRBV5-1 and TRBJ2-5; TRBD2 aligns across 10 bases. After removal of 0 bases from V and 2 bases from J, the junction contained 4 bases not matched to a gene. The CDR3 totals 16 residues. Germline assignment: CDR1 SGHRS and CDR2 YFSETQ. The CDR3 loop reads CASSLVLAGEQETQYF. DNA of the CDR3: TGCGCCAGCAGCTTGGTGCTAGCGGGGGAACAAGAGACCCAGTACTTC.

The rearrangement uses TRBV29-1 and TRBJ2-3; no firm D call. V was clipped by 4 bases and J by 0 bases, with 11 bases between them. The CDR3 spans 14 residues. Germline V gene lookup returns CDR1 SQVTM and CDR2 ANQGSEA. The CDR3 here is CSVGVVGSTDTQYF. Here the CDR3 DNA reads TGCAGCGTTGGGGTTGTTGGGAGCACAGATACGCAGTATTTT.

The chain joins TRBV7-9 to TRBJ1-2; D perhaps matches TRBD1 (6 bases). This CDR3 region has 14 residues. Trimming shortened V by 2 bases and J by 4 bases, and 11 bases separated the two germline ends. Germline assignment: CDR1 SEHNR and CDR2 FQNEAQ (reference sequence). The CDR3 loop is CASSLRGGPYGYTF. The CDR3 nucleotides are TGTGCCAGCAGCTTAAGGGGGGGCCCCTATGGCTACACCTTC.

This clone was seen once. This chain links TRBV24-1 with TRBJ1-4; 7 nucleotides align to TRBD1. V lost 4 bases, J lost 7 bases, and 11 bases stayed unmatched. From germline, CDR1 is KGHDR and CDR2 SFDVKD. The CDR3 loop spans 16 amino acids. Here the CDR3 reads CATSDGGQAFGEKLFF. CDR3 sequence (DNA): TGTGCCACCAGTGACGGCGGACAGGCTTTTGGTGAAAAACTGTTTTTT.

This clone appeared once. V gene TRBV11-2 combines with J gene TRBJ2-5, with 13 nucleotides matching TRBD2. Germline V lookup: CDR1 SGHAT, CDR2 FQNNGV. The length of the CDR3 is 19 residues. J was trimmed by 5 bases and V by 1 base; bases with no gene match: 13. The CDR3 DNA reads TGTGCCAGCAGCTTAGGCCATCGACTAGCGGGGGGTGGTGGGGAGACCCAGTACTTC. Protein sequence: CASSLGHRLAGGGGETQYF. Full variable domain (remainder filled in from reference TRBV11-2 and TRBJ2-5): EAGVAQSPRYKIIEKRQSVAFWCNPISGHATLYWYQQILGQGPKLLIQFQNNGVVDDSQLPKDRFSAERLKGVDSTLKIQPAKLEDSAVYLCASSLGHRLAGGGGETQYFGPGTRLLVL.

The chain combines TRBV10-3 with TRBJ1-2, with D perhaps matching TRBD1 (6 bases). CDR1 and CDR2 from the germline V gene are ENHRY and SYGVKD. The CDR3 covers 14 residues. V was cut by 6 bases and J by 4 bases, with 15 bases left in between. DNA of the CDR3: TGTGCCATCAGGGAAGCGACAGGAACCTATGGCTACACCTTC. Its translation is CAIREATGTYGYTF.

This clone is a singleton in its sample. The V gene is TRBV5-1, the J gene TRBJ1-1; the D is unclear. Germline values: CDR1 SGHRS, CDR2 YFSETQ. This CDR3 is 15 amino acids long. V lost 7 bases to trimming and J lost 1 base, with 17 bases between them. CDR3 DNA: TGCGCCAGCTCGCCCCCGGGGATAGCGAACACTGAAGCTTTCTTT. It is translated as CASSPPGIANTEAFF.

CDR3 bases: TGCGCCAGCAGCCATTCAGGCGGGGGGTGGGGGAATGAGCAGTTCTTC. It codes for CASSHSGGGWGNEQFF. This chain connects TRBV4-1 to TRBJ2-1, with 8 bases lining up with TRBD2. Germline trimming cut 3 bases from V and 7 bases from J; bases unmatched to any gene: 11. The CDR3 runs to 16 residues. Germline lookup yields CDR1 MGHRA and CDR2 YSYEKL.

This clone has only one observation. The V and J genes are TRBV18 and TRBJ1-1; 7 bases match TRBD1. Trimming at V came to 3 bases and at J to 1 base, leaving 2 bases not matched to a gene. Germline assignment: CDR1 KGHSH and CDR2 LQKENI. The CDR3 runs 14 residues. The CDR3 bases are TGTGCCAGCTCACCGGGACAGACGAACACTGAAGCTTTCTTT. This encodes CASSPGQTNTEAFF.

The V gene is TRBV5-5, the J gene TRBJ2-5; 8 nucleotides match TRBD1. CDR1 is SGHKS, CDR2 YYEKEE, per germline (reference sequence). CDR3 length: 16 residues. Trimming cost V 4 bases and J 7 bases; bases outside gene matches: 15. CDR3 amino acids: CASSLWTGKGKLTQYF. The CDR3 nucleotides are TGTGCCAGCAGCCTCTGGACAGGGAAGGGTAAGCTGACCCAGTACTTC.

The chain is built from TRBV19 and TRBJ1-1; 8 bases match TRBD1. J gave up 4 bases and V 8 bases, and 6 bases lay outside the gene matches. CDR1 and CDR2 from the germline V gene are LNHDA and SQIVND (reference sequence). The CDR3 loop spans 13 amino acids. The CDR3 here is CASRDRTPTEAFF. The DNA of the CDR3 is TGTGCCAGTCGGGACAGGACCCCCACTGAAGCTTTCTTT.

The chain joins TRBV6-6 to TRBJ1-5; D is perhaps TRBD1 (6 bases). The CDR3 runs to 16 residues. Per germline, CDR1 MNHNY and CDR2 SVGAGI (reference sequence). The V end was cut by 5 bases, the J end by 6 bases, with 20 bases between. CDR3 residues: CASSRSWTVGGQPQHF. CDR3 bases: TGTGCCAGCAGTCGATCTTGGACAGTAGGGGGTCAGCCCCAGCATTTT.

The chain carries TRBV4-3 and TRBJ1-4, with TRBD1 matching 7 bases. The V gene's germline CDR1 is LGHNA and CDR2 YSLEER. The CDR3 has 16 amino acids. The V gene end was trimmed by 4 bases and the J gene end by 6 bases; junction bases not matched to a gene: 11. For the CDR3, the DNA is TGCGCCAGCAGCCCCCGGCCCCAGGGGGTGGATGAAAAACTGTTTTTT. It codes for CASSPRPQGVDEKLFF.

This chain uses TRBV7-2 with TRBJ1-1, with D unresolved. V shed 4 bases and J shed 4 bases, with 10 bases lying between them. The CDR3 totals 13 residues. Looked up from germline, CDR1 is SGHTA and CDR2 is FQGNSA. The CDR3 region is CASSSPPPTEAFF. CDR3 bases: TGTGCCAGCAGCTCCCCGCCGCCCACTGAAGCTTTCTTT.

The chain couples TRBV18 to TRBJ2-7; TRBD1 is a possible D gene (5 bases). The CDR3 is 15 amino acids. CDR1 and CDR2 (germline): KGHSH, LQKENI. Trimming pared 3 bases from V and 2 bases from J, leaving 14 bases between. In DNA form, the CDR3 reads TGTGCCAGCTCACCTCTTACAGGAAAGCCCTACGAGCAGTACTTC. This encodes CASSPLTGKPYEQYF.

The V and J genes are TRBV28 and TRBJ1-1, with TRBD1 identical over 12 bases. The CDR3 spans 13 residues. The V and J ends lost 7 bases and 11 bases, in that order; junction bases with no gene match: 8. Germline V CDR1 and CDR2: MDHEN, SYDVKM. This CDR3 is CASKGTGGFRAFF. Written as DNA, the CDR3 is TGTGCCAGCAAGGGGACAGGGGGCTTTAGGGCTTTCTTT.

About this clone itself: The identical CDR3 is also encoded by other nucleotide sequences in the sample. The chain has TRBV7-2 and TRBJ1-6; D might be TRBD1 (6 bases). The CDR3 is 15 amino acids. V lost 5 bases to trimming and J lost 2 bases, with 10 bases between them. Germline V gives CDR1 SGHTA, CDR2 FQGNSA. The CDR3 DNA is TGTGCCAGCAGCACGCAGGGGACCTATAATTCACCCCTCCACTTT. Protein product: CASSTQGTYNSPLHF.